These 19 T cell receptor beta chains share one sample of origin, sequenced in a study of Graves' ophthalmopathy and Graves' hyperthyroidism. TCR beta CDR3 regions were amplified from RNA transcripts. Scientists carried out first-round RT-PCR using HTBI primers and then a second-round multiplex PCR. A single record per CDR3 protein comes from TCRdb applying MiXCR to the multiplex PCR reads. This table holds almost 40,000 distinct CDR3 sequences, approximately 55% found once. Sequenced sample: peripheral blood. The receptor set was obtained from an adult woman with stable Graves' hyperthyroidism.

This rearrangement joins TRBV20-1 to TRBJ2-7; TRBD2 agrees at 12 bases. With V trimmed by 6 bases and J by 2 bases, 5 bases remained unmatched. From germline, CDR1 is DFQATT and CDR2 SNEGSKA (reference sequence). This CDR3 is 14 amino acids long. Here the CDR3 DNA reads TGCAGTGCCACTTCTAGCGGGAGGGCCTACGAGCAGTACTTC. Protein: CSATSSGRAYEQYF.

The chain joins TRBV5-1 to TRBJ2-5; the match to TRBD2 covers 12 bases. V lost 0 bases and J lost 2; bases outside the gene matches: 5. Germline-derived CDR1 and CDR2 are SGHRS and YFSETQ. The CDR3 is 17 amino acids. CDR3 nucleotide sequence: TGCGCCAGCAGCTTGGGGGGACTAGCGGGCAATCAAGAGACCCAGTACTTC. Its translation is CASSLGGLAGNQETQYF.

DNA for the CDR3: TGCAGCGCTGACAGGGGCGGCTACGAGCAGTACTTC. Its protein is CSADRGGYEQYF. V is TRBV29-1 and J is TRBJ2-7; TRBD1 matches at 8 bases. The V and J ends lost 7 bases and 3 bases, in that order; junction bases with no gene match: 5. This CDR3 region has 12 residues. Germline CDR1 is SQVTM and CDR2 is ANQGSEA.

The chain's CDR3 is CSALSPGTGGYEQYF. The DNA of the CDR3 is TGCAGTGCACTGTCCCCCGGGACAGGGGGCTACGAGCAGTACTTC. The rearrangement uses TRBV20-1 and TRBJ2-7; 11 bases line up with TRBD1. The CDR3 length is 15 residues. The V gene's germline CDR1 is DFQATT and CDR2 SNEGSKA (reference sequence). Germline trimming cut 6 bases from V and 3 bases from J; bases unmatched to any gene: 10.

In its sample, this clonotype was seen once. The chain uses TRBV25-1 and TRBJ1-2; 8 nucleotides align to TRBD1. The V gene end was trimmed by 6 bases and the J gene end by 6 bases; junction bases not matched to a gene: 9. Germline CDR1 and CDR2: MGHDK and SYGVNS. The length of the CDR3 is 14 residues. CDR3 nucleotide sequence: TGTGCCAGCAGCTTGGACAGGGCGCTCAATGGCTACACCTTC. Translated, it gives CASSLDRALNGYTF.

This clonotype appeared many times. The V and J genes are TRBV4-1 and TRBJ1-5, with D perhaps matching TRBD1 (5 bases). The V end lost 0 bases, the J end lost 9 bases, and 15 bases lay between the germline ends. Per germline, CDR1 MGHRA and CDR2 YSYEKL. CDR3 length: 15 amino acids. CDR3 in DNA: TGCGCCAGCAGCCAAGAGGGGACCGATGCTTTGCCCCAGCATTTT. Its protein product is CASSQEGTDALPQHF.

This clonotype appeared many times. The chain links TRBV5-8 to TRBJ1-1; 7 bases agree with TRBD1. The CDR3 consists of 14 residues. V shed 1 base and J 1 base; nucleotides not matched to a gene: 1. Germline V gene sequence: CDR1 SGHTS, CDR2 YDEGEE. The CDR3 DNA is TGTGCCAGCAGCTTGACAGGGGAGAACACTGAAGCTTTCTTT. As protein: CASSLTGENTEAFF. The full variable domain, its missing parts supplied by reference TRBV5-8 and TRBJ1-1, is EAGVTQSPTHLIKTRGQQATLRCSPISGHTSVYWYQQALGLGLQFLLWYDEGEERNRGNFPPRFSGRQFPNYSSELNVNALELEDSALYLCASSLTGENTEAFFGQGTRLTVV.

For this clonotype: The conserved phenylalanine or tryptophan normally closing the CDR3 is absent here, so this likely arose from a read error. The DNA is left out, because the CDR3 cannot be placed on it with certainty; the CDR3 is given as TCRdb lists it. The CDR3: CASSLAIA. The rearrangement uses TRBV12-3 or TRBV12-4 and TRBJ2-2; the table's D call, TRBD2, was not checked against the DNA. The CDR3 extends over 8 residues, inclusive of both ends.

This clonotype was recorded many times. The DNA for the CDR3 is TGCGCCAGCAGCGGGTCCGGTTACACCGGGGAGCTGTTTTTT. It encodes CASSGSGYTGELFF. The chain joins TRBV5-1 to TRBJ2-2, with D hard to call. Trimming cost V 4 bases and J 3 bases, with 10 bases left between them. CDR1 and CDR2 from the germline V gene are SGHRS and YFSETQ. This CDR3 is 14 amino acids long.

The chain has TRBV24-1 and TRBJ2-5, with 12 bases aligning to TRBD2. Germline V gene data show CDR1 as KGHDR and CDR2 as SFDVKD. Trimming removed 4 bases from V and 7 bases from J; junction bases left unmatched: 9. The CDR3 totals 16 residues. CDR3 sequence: CATSERLAGAEGTQYF. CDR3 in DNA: TGTGCCACCAGTGAACGACTAGCGGGAGCGGAGGGGACCCAGTACTTC.

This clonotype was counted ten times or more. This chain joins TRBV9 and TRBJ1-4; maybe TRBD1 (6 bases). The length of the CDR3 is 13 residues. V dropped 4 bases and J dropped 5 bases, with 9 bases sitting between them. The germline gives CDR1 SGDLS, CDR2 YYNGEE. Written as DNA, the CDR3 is TGTGCCAGCAGCCGCGACAGGAATGAAAAACTGTTTTTT. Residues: CASSRDRNEKLFF.

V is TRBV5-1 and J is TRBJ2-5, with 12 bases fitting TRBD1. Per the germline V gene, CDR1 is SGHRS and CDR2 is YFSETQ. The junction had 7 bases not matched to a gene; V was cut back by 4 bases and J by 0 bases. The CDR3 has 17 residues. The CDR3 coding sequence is TGCGCCAGCAGCACCGGGACAGGGGGCCTGTACCAAGAGACCCAGTACTTC. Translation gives CASSTGTGGLYQETQYF.

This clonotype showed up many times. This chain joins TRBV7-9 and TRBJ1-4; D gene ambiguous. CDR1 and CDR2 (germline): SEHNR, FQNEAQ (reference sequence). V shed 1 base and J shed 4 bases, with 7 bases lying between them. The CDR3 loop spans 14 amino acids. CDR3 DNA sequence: TGTGCCAGCAGCTTAGGGATCTATAATGAAAAACTGTTTTTT. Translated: CASSLGIYNEKLFF.

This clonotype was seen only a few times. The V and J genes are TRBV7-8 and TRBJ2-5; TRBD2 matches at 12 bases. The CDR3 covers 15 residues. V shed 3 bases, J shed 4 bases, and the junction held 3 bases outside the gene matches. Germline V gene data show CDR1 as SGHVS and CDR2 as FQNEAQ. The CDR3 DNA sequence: TGTGCCAGCAGCTTTCCGACTAGCGGGAGAGAGACCCAGTACTTC. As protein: CASSFPTSGRETQYF.

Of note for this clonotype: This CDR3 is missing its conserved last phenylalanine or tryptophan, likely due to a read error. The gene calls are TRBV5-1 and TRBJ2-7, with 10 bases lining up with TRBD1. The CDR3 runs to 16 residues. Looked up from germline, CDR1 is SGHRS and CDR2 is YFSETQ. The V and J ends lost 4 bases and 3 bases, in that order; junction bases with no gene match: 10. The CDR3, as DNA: TGCGCCAGCAGCCGACAGGGGGCGGGTGAGAACTACGAGCAGTACCTC. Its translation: CASSRQGAGENYEQYL.

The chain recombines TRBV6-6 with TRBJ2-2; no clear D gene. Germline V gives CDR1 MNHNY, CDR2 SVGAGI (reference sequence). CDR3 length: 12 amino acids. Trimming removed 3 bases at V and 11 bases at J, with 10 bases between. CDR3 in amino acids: CASSYLLSELFF. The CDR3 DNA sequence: TGTGCCAGCAGTTATCTGCTAAGCGAGCTGTTTTTT.

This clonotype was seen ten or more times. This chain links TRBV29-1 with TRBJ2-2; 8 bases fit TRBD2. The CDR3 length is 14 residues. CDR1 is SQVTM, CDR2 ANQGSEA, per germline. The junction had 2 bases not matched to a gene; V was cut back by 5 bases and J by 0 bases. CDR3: CSVLRGANTGELFF. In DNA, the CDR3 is TGCAGCGTTTTGCGGGGGGCGAACACCGGGGAGCTGTTTTTT.

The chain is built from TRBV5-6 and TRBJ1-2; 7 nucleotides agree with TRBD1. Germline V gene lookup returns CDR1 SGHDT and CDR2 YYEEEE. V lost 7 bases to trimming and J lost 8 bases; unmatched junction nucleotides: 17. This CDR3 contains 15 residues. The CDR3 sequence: CASGMTGKLRYGYTF. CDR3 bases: TGTGCCAGCGGCATGACAGGGAAGCTTCGGTACGGCTACACCTTC. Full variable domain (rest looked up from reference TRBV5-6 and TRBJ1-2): DAGVTQSPTHLIKTRGQQVTLRCSPKSGHDTVSWYQQALGQGPQFIFQYYEEEERQRGNFPDRFSGHQFPNYSSELNVNALLLGDSALYLCASGMTGKLRYGYTFGSGTRLTVV.

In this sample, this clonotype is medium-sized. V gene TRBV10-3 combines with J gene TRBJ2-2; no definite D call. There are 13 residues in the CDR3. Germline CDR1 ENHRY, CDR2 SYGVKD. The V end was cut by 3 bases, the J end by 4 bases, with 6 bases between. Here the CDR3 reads CAISEAGTGELFF. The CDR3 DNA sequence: TGTGCCATCAGTGAAGCAGGCACCGGGGAGCTGTTTTTT.